This TCR beta chain was found in a study of blood T cell repertoires in COVID-19. About the research overall: The analysed material was cDNA or gDNA that came from T cells, B-cell-depleted T cells, or PBMCs.

Assay used: immunoSEQ multiplex PCR; TCRdb lists only in-frame clones, some missing. The sample has 30,000 to 35,000 clones; around 80% are singletons. V shed 5 bases and J shed 7 bases, with 8 bases lying between them. CDR3 length: 11 amino acids. Germline values: CDR1 SGHAT, CDR2 FQNNGV. The specimen sequenced was peripheral blood. The chain joins TRBV11-2 to TRBJ1-1; D not resolved. The sequence was collected from an elderly man with active or convalescent COVID-19. CDR3 nucleotide sequence: TGTGCCAGCAGCCGTACTAGTGAAGCTTTCTTT. Its translation: CASSRTSEAFF.